These T cell receptor beta chains were read from a single sample in a study of blood T cell repertoires in COVID-19. Method: immunoSEQ multiplex PCR; TCRdb's copy keeps in-frame clones and lacks some. Of roughly 300,000 clones listed, roughly 85% are singletons. Material: PBMCs or T cells enriched from blood (not recorded which). These receptor sequences come from a woman aged 40 to 55 with acute COVID-19. Both conserved end residues are part of each CDR3. The D gene is left open where the match is weak.

v_gene,d_gene,j_gene,CDR3nt,CDR3aa
TRBV11-2,TRBD1,TRBJ1-4,TGTGCCAGCAGCTTGGGACAGGGTCGGGAAAAACTGTTTTTT,CASSLGQGREKLFF
TRBV11-2,-,TRBJ2-3,TGTGCCAGCAGCCCCCGCGGAGACTCCACAGATACGCAGTATTTT,CASSPRGDSTDTQYF
TRBV27,-,TRBJ1-6,TGTGCCAGCAGTTTTCTCGACAGGCCCCTTTCACCCCTCCACTTT,CASSFLDRPLSPLHF
TRBV5-1,TRBD1,TRBJ2-1,TGCGCCAGCAGCCCCCTGACCGGGACAGGCGGAAATGAGCAGTTCTTC,CASSPLTGTGGNEQFF
TRBV15,TRBD1,TRBJ2-7,TGTGCCACCAGCAGCGGACAGGGGGCGTTCTACGAGCAGTACTTC,CATSSGQGAFYEQYF
TRBV6-2/TRBV6-3,-,TRBJ1-1,TGTGCCAGCAGTTCTCCAGGTCGGAACACTGAAGCTTTCTTT,CASSSPGRNTEAFF
TRBV12-3/TRBV12-4,-,TRBJ2-2,TGTGCCAGCAGTCCCCGGACCGGGGAGCTGTTTTTT,CASSPRTGELFF
TRBV5-1,TRBD2,TRBJ2-1,TGCGCCAGCAGCCCTAAGGCGGGACTAGCGGGCCCCGTAATTGGCGAGCAGTTCTTC,CASSPKAGLAGPVIGEQFF
TRBV11-2,-,TRBJ1-5,TGTGCCAGCAGCTTATTCGAGAATCAGCCCCAGCATTTT,CASSLFENQPQHF
TRBV7-2,TRBD1,TRBJ1-4,TGTGCCAGCAGCTTAGTTTCCTGGGACAGGAATGAAAAACTGTTTTTT,CASSLVSWDRNEKLFF
TRBV5-8,TRBD1,TRBJ2-1,TGTGCCAGCAGCTTCGGACAGGGGGCGAGTGAGCAGTTCTTC,CASSFGQGASEQFF
TRBV5-8,-,TRBJ1-1,TGTGCCAGCAGCCGGGGGATTCAGGGTAAGGTTTCGGCTGAAGCTTTCTTT,CASSRGIQGKVSAEAFF
TRBV19,-,TRBJ2-3,TGTGCCAGTAAGGTAGTAGGAGGAGATACGCAGTATTTT,CASKVVGGDTQYF
TRBV5-8,TRBD2,TRBJ2-5,TGTGCCAGCAGCCCGGGCCGGCTAGCGGGGGGACAAGAGACCCAGTACTTC,CASSPGRLAGGQETQYF
TRBV28,-,TRBJ2-3,TGTGCCAGCAGTGCCCCCCTAGACGGGGTCACAGATACGCAGTATTTT,CASSAPLDGVTDTQYF